This TCR beta chain comes out of a study of T cells after yellow fever vaccination. In TCRdb, the 5' RACE reads were re-called with MiXCR into one record per CDR3 protein. The repertoire holds about 340,000 distinct CDR3 sequences, with around 13% as singletons. In germline, CDR1 is SGDLS, CDR2 YYNGEE. The CDR3 covers 14 residues. V lost 3 bases, J lost 1 base, and 11 bases lay in between. V is TRBV9 and J is TRBJ2-7, with a possible D match to TRBD2 (6 bases). This TCR was recovered from a man between 18 and 35 years old who received the YFV17D yellow fever vaccine. Sequencing used CD4+ T cells sorted from PBMCs, obtained 15 days after the yellow fever booster vaccination. In DNA form, the CDR3 reads TGTGCCAGCAGCGCCCGGGACTTTTCCTACGAGCAGTACTTC. Translating it yields CASSARDFSYEQYF.